Listed below are T cell receptor beta chains from one sample, sequenced in a study of blood T cell repertoires in COVID-19. Some clones are missing from TCRdb's copy, which holds only in-frame ones; the method was immunoSEQ multiplex PCR. The data hold approximately 200,000 clones, with 70% to 80% observed a single time. Sequencing input: peripheral blood. All receptors come from a woman aged 40-49 years with COVID-19, enrolled during active disease. Both conserved end residues are part of each CDR3. The order of the fields is V gene, D gene, J gene, clone size, CDR3 protein, CDR3 DNA. D genes are given only for firm matches. Some rows mark clone size as missing; the rest say once, few, many or name a class of expanded clone.

v_call: TRBV7-8
d_call: TRBD1
j_call: TRBJ1-1
clone_size: few
cdr3_aa: CASSSHGGTGGGRTEAFF
cdr3_nt: TGTGCCAGCAGCTCGCATGGGGGTACAGGGGGCGGGCGGACTGAAGCTTTCTTT

v_call: TRBV5-6
d_call: NA
j_call: TRBJ2-1
clone_size: NA
cdr3_aa: CASSLSRDTLYNEQFF
cdr3_nt: TGTGCCAGCAGCTTAAGTCGCGATACCCTTTACAATGAGCAGTTCTTC

v_call: TRBV24-1
d_call: TRBD2
j_call: TRBJ2-1
clone_size: NA
cdr3_aa: CATSAGTSGSMYNEQFF
cdr3_nt: TGTGCCACCAGTGCCGGGACTAGCGGGTCCATGTACAATGAGCAGTTCTTC

v_call: TRBV30
d_call: TRBD1
j_call: TRBJ1-2
clone_size: NA
cdr3_aa: CAWSRDRGGGYTF
cdr3_nt: TGTGCCTGGAGCCGGGACAGGGGAGGCGGCTACACCTTC

v_call: TRBV5-8
d_call: TRBD1
j_call: TRBJ2-7
clone_size: NA
cdr3_aa: CASSPGQVPLEQYF
cdr3_nt: TGTGCCAGCAGCCCGGGACAGGTCCCCCTTGAGCAGTACTTC

v_call: TRBV30
d_call: NA
j_call: TRBJ1-1
clone_size: few
cdr3_aa: CAWSRGGPNTEAFF
cdr3_nt: TGTGCCTGGAGTCGGGGGGGACCGAACACTGAAGCTTTCTTT

v_call: TRBV6-4
d_call: TRBD1
j_call: TRBJ1-2
clone_size: few
cdr3_aa: CASRPEDRGLYGYTF
cdr3_nt: TGTGCCAGCAGGCCCGAGGACAGGGGCCTATATGGCTACACCTTC

v_call: TRBV4-1
d_call: TRBD2
j_call: TRBJ2-1
clone_size: few
cdr3_aa: CASSRVEAGGLNEQFF
cdr3_nt: TGCGCCAGCAGCCGCGTCGAGGCGGGGGGGCTCAATGAGCAGTTCTTC

v_call: TRBV6-1
d_call: NA
j_call: TRBJ2-7
clone_size: NA
cdr3_aa: CASSERRGILYEQYF
cdr3_nt: TGTGCCAGCAGTGAAAGGAGAGGGATATTATACGAGCAGTACTTC

v_call: TRBV9
d_call: TRBD1
j_call: TRBJ1-5
clone_size: NA
cdr3_aa: CASSVGPTGDNQPQHF
cdr3_nt: TGTGCCAGCAGCGTAGGGCCGACAGGGGACAATCAGCCCCAGCATTTT

v_call: TRBV6-2/TRBV6-3
d_call: NA
j_call: TRBJ2-7
clone_size: NA
cdr3_aa: CASSRGQIYEQYF
cdr3_nt: TGTGCCAGCAGCCGGGGACAAATCTACGAGCAGTACTTC

v_call: TRBV5-1
d_call: NA
j_call: TRBJ1-2
clone_size: NA
cdr3_aa: CASSLEQGGQTF
cdr3_nt: TGCGCCAGCAGCTTGGAGCAGGGCGGTCAGACCTTC

v_call: TRBV10-3
d_call: NA
j_call: TRBJ2-2
clone_size: NA
cdr3_aa: CAISEPTGTNTGELFF
cdr3_nt: TGTGCCATCAGTGAGCCGACAGGAACGAACACCGGGGAGCTGTTTTTT

v_call: TRBV5-1
d_call: TRBD1
j_call: TRBJ1-1
clone_size: NA
cdr3_aa: CASRTGGATEAFF
cdr3_nt: TGCGCCAGCAGAACAGGGGGTGCGACTGAAGCTTTCTTT

v_call: TRBV18
d_call: NA
j_call: TRBJ2-5
clone_size: NA
cdr3_aa: CASSKAPRETQYF
cdr3_nt: TGTGCCAGCTCAAAAGCCCCTCGAGAGACCCAGTACTTC

v_call: TRBV6-5
d_call: TRBD1
j_call: TRBJ2-7
clone_size: NA
cdr3_aa: CASETGGSYEQYF
cdr3_nt: TGTGCCAGCGAGACAGGGGGATCCTACGAGCAGTACTTC

v_call: TRBV15
d_call: NA
j_call: TRBJ1-1
clone_size: NA
cdr3_aa: CATSRQGNTEAFF
cdr3_nt: TGTGCCACCAGCAGACAGGGGAACACTGAAGCTTTCTTT

v_call: TRBV27
d_call: NA
j_call: TRBJ2-1
clone_size: few
cdr3_aa: CASSRPSYNEQFF
cdr3_nt: TGTGCCAGCAGTAGACCTAGTTACAATGAGCAGTTCTTC

v_call: TRBV6-2/TRBV6-3
d_call: TRBD2
j_call: TRBJ2-3
clone_size: NA
cdr3_aa: CASSSESWRGTDTQYF
cdr3_nt: TGTGCCAGCAGTTCCGAGTCGTGGCGGGGGACAGATACGCAGTATTTT